This TCR beta chain originates from a study of shared clonotypes between healthy human individuals. About the research overall: Each donor's CD8 memory used one plate, CD8 naive two, each CD4 subset three.

Whole-study findings and limits: Clonotype sharing among the donors was expected to vary with sequencing depth.

On this clone itself: Its antigen is still unknown.

The input for sorted-subset replicate PCRs was about 200 ng DNA, about 30,000 T cell genomes. Authors' processing steps: ImmunoSEQ output lacked quality scores and full-length reads, limiting matched filtering. Data came from immunoSEQ multiplex PCR; TCRdb stores just in-frame clones and leaves some out. For V, J and clone size, that table is used; D and trimming come from the DNA. The sample yields about 2.1 million clones, 93% seen once. The naive CD8 subset, CD45RO-negative cells positively selected for CCR7, excluded terminally differentiated effector memory CD45RA+ cells. CDR3 size: 13 residues. Germline lookup yields CDR1 MNHEY and CDR2 SMNVEV (reference sequence). V lost 4 bases to trimming and J lost 4 bases, with 10 bases between them.

Sample: naive CD8+ T cells from PBMCs. The TCR comes from a man between 18 and 35 years old in good health. Some clones in this sample may be carry-over from other donors' samples. The gene calls are TRBV27 and TRBJ1-1, with D tentatively TRBD1 (6 bases). CDR3 in DNA: TGTGCCAGCAGTTCCCTGGGGGCCACTGAAGCTTTCTTT. It codes for CASSSLGATEAFF.